This T cell receptor beta chain was recorded in a study of OX40 agonist ivuxolimab in advanced cancers. Background on the study: Partial responses, seen in three patients, involved one hepatocellular carcinoma and two cutaneous melanomas.

Here immunoSEQ multiplex PCR was the method, and the copy in TCRdb shows in-frame clones only, minus some. This repertoire shows around 63,000 clones, more than 65% found once; its top ten account for roughly 5%. This CDR3 is 15 amino acids long. CDR1 and CDR2 from the germline V gene are SGHAT and FQNNGV. V lost 5 bases to trimming and J lost 3 bases; unmatched junction nucleotides: 6. This receptor was identified in an adult with an advanced solid tumor such as melanoma, head and neck, liver or kidney cancer. The rearrangement joins TRBV11-2 to TRBJ2-7; 11 nucleotides match TRBD2. Specimen: CD4+ or CD8+ T cells sorted from blood, collected in a trial of the OX40 agonist ivuxolimab. This chain's CDR3 is CASSQTSGNVYEQYF. The CDR3 DNA follows: TGTGCCAGCAGCCAGACTAGCGGGAACGTCTACGAGCAGTACTTC. The whole variable domain, remainder taken from reference TRBV11-2 and TRBJ2-7, is EAGVAQSPRYKIIEKRQSVAFWCNPISGHATLYWYQQILGQGPKLLIQFQNNGVVDDSQLPKDRFSAERLKGVDSTLKIQPAKLEDSAVYLCASSQTSGNVYEQYFGPGTRLTVT.